This T cell receptor beta chain was recorded in a study of blood T cells in healthy people across ages (dated by TCRdb to 2014 to 2015). Regarding the study in general: In model experiments, template switching captured roughly one uniquely barcoded TCR beta cDNA molecule for every two T cells. Age-related changes in TCR beta repertoire diversity were measured in the study by deep sequencing normalized with unique cDNA molecular identifiers. Donors were grouped into four age groups: young (average approximately 16 years), middle-aged (39), aged (around 62) and long-lived (over 80). Two additional independent replicas of 1 million unique cDNA reads from the same blood draw were analyzed for two donors (one aged 18 to 30 and one aged 80 or older). Paper-wide results and their limitations: The percentage of naive T cells measured by flow cytometry correlated strongly with observed TCR beta diversity. Observed TCR beta diversity per million T cells fell roughly linearly with age, and a significant reduction was already apparent by age approximately 40. Total diversity estimates from one million sequenced T cells were considered lower bounds and underestimates. Conclusive comparison of naive and antigen-experienced compartments was prevented by the profiling of bulk unsorted PBMCs. The CMV infection status of donors was not known, potentially confounding age-related changes in expanded clonotypes. The long-lived group showed more naive CD4+ T cells, fewer expanded clones and increased TCR diversity than the aged group, suggesting age selection.

The 39 donors, aged 6 to 90 years, were systemically healthy Caucasian individuals from Russia. Approximately 9 milliliters of peripheral blood were collected from each donor into EDTA-treated Vacutainer tubes. Ficoll-Paque density-gradient centrifugation was used to isolate PBMCs, with at least 7 million per sample. Total RNA, at least 6 micrograms per sample, was extracted from PBMCs with Trizol reagent. For every donor, an aliquot of PBMCs went through flow cytometry to measure the percentages of naive CD45RAhigh/CD27high T cells. The germline V gene (reference sequence) sets CDR1 to DFQATT and CDR2 to SNEGSKA. Taken from cysteine to phenylalanine, the CDR3 has 14 residues. Only the CDR3 DNA stays, 42 bases, in frame from base 1. On this clonotype: Its antigen specificity is not known. It has no much larger one-base neighbor in the sample; base qualities were not kept.

Receptor amplification or capture employed 5' RACE. TCRdb records Illumina HiSeq 2500 as the sequencer. A second roughly 6 to 12 cycle PCR used a sample-barcoded 5' primer and a J-beta primer mix. A unique molecular identifier was introduced onto each TCR beta cDNA molecule by a template-switch 5' adaptor carrying 12 random nucleotides. Each sample yielded at least 3 million CDR3-containing paired-end reads. The Mint cDNA synthesis kit, primed by a TRBC-specific oligonucleotide, was used to synthesize first-strand cDNA from all RNA. Following uracil-DNA glycosylase treatment, a first 18-cycle PCR with universal primers M1SS and BC2_uni_R was performed on all cDNA. The original methods were these. Each sample was normalized by randomly selecting 1 million high-quality reads, each carrying a distinct molecular identifier. Instead of being binned into consensus sequences, reads with shared molecular identifiers were discarded. CDR3 identification, clonotype clustering and error correction used MiTCR with a Q25 quality threshold and the strictest error-elimination algorithm. A nonparametric unseen species model with Euler transformation was used to estimate a lower bound on total TCR beta diversity. TCRdb cleaned the public reads at Q25 with fastp, built clones with MiXCR and kept in-frame beta chains. One record per CDR3 amino acid sequence lists the most common genes and DNA. The V and J calls and clone size are TCRdb's, not the authors'. Within this sample are 450,000 to 600,000 distinct CDR3 sequences, with about 28% of them counted one time only. Of the sample, over 3.5% falls within the top ten clones.

These same records also appear under a second study, on T cells of mothers and their children. As described in the second report: Nine systemically healthy Caucasian individuals, comprising three mothers and their six children, were included as donors. cDNA synthesis used all of the extracted RNA, with around 1.6 ug of RNA in each 15 ul reaction. In the second PCR, the M1S primer added sample barcodes and 2-4 random nucleotides. More than 8 million TCR beta CDR3 reads were obtained from each mother, and some 3.2 million reads were obtained from each child. Thymic selection shapes the output of TCR recombination in a similar way in related and unrelated pairs, and inherited differences have a minor effect. Related mother-child pairs always showed normalized repertoire overlap that was slightly higher than in unrelated mother-child pairs, though the difference was never significant. No persistent microchimeric T cell clones were detected, at a sensitivity of around 97 clones per million clonotypes. To look for features that set related mother-child pairs apart from unrelated individuals, the researchers ran deep NGS to compare the TCR beta repertoires of mothers and children. On average, the children were around 11 +/- 4 years old, while the mothers were about 40 +/- 4 years old. After adapter ligation was performed with NEBNext reagents, the libraries were sequenced on an Illumina HiSeq 2000 with 100+100 nt paired-end reads. To prevent cross-contamination, the mother and child libraries were prepared one month apart and sequenced in separate runs. Each donor had between about 500,000 and 2,300,000 distinct TCR beta clonotypes identified. Naive TCR beta clonotypes were estimated from low-frequency clonotypes matched to each donor's FACS-determined naive share, without sorting.

This TCR was recovered from a boy between 2 and 10 years old in good health. Sequenced sample: blood. Here the chain combines TRBV20-1 and TRBJ2-5, with 9 central nucleotides matching TRBD1. The better agreement between TRBJ2-7 and the DNA end casts doubt on the J call. The sequenced DNA is TGCAGTGCTAGAAACTCCGGACAGGGGTACGAGCAGTACTTC. It encodes CSARNSGQGYEQYF.